This entry describes one TCR beta chain. With V trimmed by 6 bases and J by 8 bases, 3 bases remained unmatched. The CDR3 is made up of 11 amino acids. The data derive from a study of patients and donors after allogeneic stem cell transplantation. TCRdb re-analysed the RT-PCR reads in MiXCR, keeping a single row per CDR3 protein. The sample has 200,000 to 250,000 distinct CDR3 sequences; 11% to 15% are singletons. The sequenced material came from blood, either unsorted or a sorted T cell fraction (not recorded which). The gene calls are TRBV12-3 or TRBV12-4 and TRBJ1-1; 7 bases are a match to TRBD1. The sequence was obtained from a human donor who was either an allogeneic HSCT recipient or a stem cell or donor lymphocyte infusion donor (not recorded which). It is not recorded whose cells these are; they may come from a transplant donor. CDR3 loop: CASRLTGEAFF. The CDR3 region has the DNA TGTGCCAGCAGGCTGACAGGGGAAGCTTTCTTT.